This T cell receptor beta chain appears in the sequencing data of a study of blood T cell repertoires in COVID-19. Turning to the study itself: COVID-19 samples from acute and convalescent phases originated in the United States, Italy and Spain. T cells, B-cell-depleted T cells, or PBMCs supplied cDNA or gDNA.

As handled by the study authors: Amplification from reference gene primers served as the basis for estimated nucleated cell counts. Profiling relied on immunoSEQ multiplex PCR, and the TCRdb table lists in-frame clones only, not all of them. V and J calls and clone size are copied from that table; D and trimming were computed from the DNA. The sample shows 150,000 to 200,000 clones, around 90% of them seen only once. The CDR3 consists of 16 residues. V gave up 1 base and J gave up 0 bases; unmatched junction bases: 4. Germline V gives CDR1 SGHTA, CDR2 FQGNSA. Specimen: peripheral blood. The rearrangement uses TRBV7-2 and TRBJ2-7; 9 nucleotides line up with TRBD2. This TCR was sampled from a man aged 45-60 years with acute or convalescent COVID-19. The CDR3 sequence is CASSLGGSGSSYEQYF. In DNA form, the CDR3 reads TGTGCCAGCAGCTTAGGCGGTAGCGGGAGCTCCTACGAGCAGTACTTC.